A selection of T cell receptor beta chains follows, all from one sample in a study of early T cells in non-severe SARS-CoV-2 infection. One entry per CDR3 protein results from TCRdb running MiXCR on the 5' RACE reads. Counted here are nearly 80,000 distinct CDR3 sequences, roughly 13% occurring once; the ten biggest clones make up around 1.1%. Material: whole blood. Every receptor here comes from an adult who was a healthcare worker with PCR-confirmed SARS-CoV-2 infection or an uninfected control (not recorded which). The CDR3 runs from the conserved cysteine through the conserved F or W. Each record gives: CDR3 protein, CDR3 DNA, V gene, clone size, J gene, D gene. The D gene is left open where the match is weak. Not all rows give a size; the values are once, few, many and, for expanded clones, a class.

CSARDLRQGYEQYF TGCAGTGCTAGAGATCTAAGACAGGGCTACGAGCAGTACTTC TRBV20-1 few TRBJ2-7 TRBD1
CASSLRAGGNEQFF TGTGCCAGCAGTTTAAGGGCAGGGGGAAATGAGCAGTTCTTC TRBV12-3/TRBV12-4 few TRBJ2-1 TRBD1
CSVERDRGPEQYF TGCAGCGTTGAAAGGGACAGGGGGCCTGAGCAGTACTTC TRBV29-1 few TRBJ2-7 TRBD1
CSASGIANYGYTF TGCAGTGCCTCAGGTATAGCTAACTATGGCTACACCTTC TRBV20-1 many TRBJ1-2 .
CAWSAATSGSYEQYF TGTGCCTGGAGTGCCGCGACTAGCGGGAGTTACGAGCAGTACTTC TRBV30 few TRBJ2-7 TRBD2
CASSLGVGRLYNEQFF TGTGCCAGCAGCTTAGGAGTCGGGAGGCTCTACAATGAGCAGTTCTTC TRBV7-9 . TRBJ2-1 TRBD2
CSAQAGDRGAYEQYF TGCAGCGCCCAGGCCGGGGACAGGGGGGCCTACGAGCAGTACTTC TRBV29-1 . TRBJ2-7 TRBD1
CASSLDLGGDGTDTQYF TGTGCCAGCAGCCTCGATTTGGGCGGGGATGGCACAGATACGCAGTATTTT TRBV4-2 many TRBJ2-3 .
CASSYPGGCTDTQYF TGTGCCAGCAGTTACCCAGGGGGGTGCACAGATACGCAGTATTTT TRBV6-6 few TRBJ2-3 .
CSVLEGPYEQYF TGCAGCGTTTTAGAGGGACCCTACGAGCAGTACTTC TRBV29-1 . TRBJ2-7 .
CASSGQWGILKTQYF TGCGCCAGCAGCGGACAGTGGGGAATTCTGAAGACCCAGTACTTC TRBV5-1 many TRBJ2-5 .
CSVVGDRGKDTQYF TGCAGCGTTGTTGGGGACAGGGGGAAAGATACGCAGTATTTT TRBV29-1 medium-sized TRBJ2-3 TRBD1
CASSEGQTLVYGYTF TGTGCCAGCAGTGAAGGACAGACTCTAGTCTATGGCTACACCTTC TRBV6-1 . TRBJ1-2 .
CASSLDLEPYEQYF TGTGCCAGCAGCTTAGACCTGGAACCCTACGAGCAGTACTTC TRBV7-9 many TRBJ2-7 .
CASSFPGVGSNQPQHF TGTGCCAGCAGCTTCCCGGGAGTCGGAAGCAATCAGCCCCAGCATTTT TRBV7-2 . TRBJ1-5 .
CASSLGRGEQFF TGTGCCAGCAGTTTGGGTCGAGGTGAGCAGTTCTTC TRBV28 few TRBJ2-1 .
CASRGGLAKNIQYF TGTGCCAGCAGAGGGGGGCTAGCCAAAAACATTCAGTACTTC TRBV12-3/TRBV12-4 . TRBJ2-4 .
CASSTTGQAFEAFF TGTGCCAGCAGTACTACGGGACAGGCGTTTGAAGCTTTCTTT TRBV6-5 . TRBJ1-1 TRBD1
CASSFPRTLLTGIYEKLFF TGTGCCAGCAGTTTCCCCCGCACTCTTCTGACAGGAATTTATGAAAAACTGTTTTTT TRBV28 many TRBJ1-4 .
CASSYFQGSYEQYF TGTGCCAGCAGCTACTTCCAGGGGAGCTACGAGCAGTACTTC TRBV7-9 many TRBJ2-7 .
CASRGRQGINTEAFF TGTGCCAGCAGGGGTAGACAGGGGATTAACACTGAAGCTTTCTTT TRBV7-9 many TRBJ1-1 TRBD1
CSARDPSPYNEQFF TGCAGTGCTAGAGACCCCTCCCCCTACAATGAGCAGTTCTTC TRBV20-1 few TRBJ2-1 .
CSVRTGLEQYF TGCAGCGTTCGAACAGGGTTAGAGCAGTACTTC TRBV29-1 . TRBJ2-7 .
CASSLHSWGLAGGLSTDTQYF TGTGCCAGCAGCTTACATTCCTGGGGACTAGCGGGAGGACTAAGCACAGATACGCAGTATTTT TRBV7-2 many TRBJ2-3 TRBD2